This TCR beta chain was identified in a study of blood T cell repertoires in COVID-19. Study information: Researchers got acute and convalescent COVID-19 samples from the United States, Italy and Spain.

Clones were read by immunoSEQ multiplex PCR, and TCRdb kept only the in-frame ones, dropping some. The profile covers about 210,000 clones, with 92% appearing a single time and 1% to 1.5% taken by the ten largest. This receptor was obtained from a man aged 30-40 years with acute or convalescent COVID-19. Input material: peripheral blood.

The CDR3 is CASSLPQREAFF. CDR3 bases: TGTGCCAGCAGTTTACCTCAGAGGGAAGCTTTCTTT. This chain joins TRBV12-3 or TRBV12-4 and TRBJ1-1; D gene unclear. CDR3 length equals 12 residues. V gave up 2 bases and J gave up 8 bases, with 9 bases separating them.